The 7 T cell receptor beta chains in this list originate from one sample, sequenced in a study of T cell responses to AZD1222 COVID-19 vaccine. Assay used: immunoSEQ multiplex PCR; TCRdb lists only in-frame clones, some missing. The sample shows roughly 150,000 clones, approximately 91% of them seen only once. The sequenced sample was peripheral blood, obtained 28 days after the second AZD1222 dose. These receptors were collected from an adult who received the AZD1222 COVID-19 vaccine.

The J gene is TRBJ1-1, the V gene TRBV5-1; TRBD1 matches 11 bases. The CDR3 is 14 residues long. V shed 6 bases and J 4 bases; nucleotides not matched to a gene: 5. Germline V gene data show CDR1 as SGHRS and CDR2 as YFSETQ. CDR3 coding DNA: TGCGCCAGCAAGGGACAGGGGGGTAGCACTGAAGCTTTCTTT. Amino acid sequence: CASKGQGGSTEAFF.

The chain combines TRBV12-5 with TRBJ1-5; 8 positions match TRBD1. This CDR3 is 15 amino acids long. The junction had 2 bases not matched to a gene; V was cut back by 2 bases and J by 2 bases. CDR1 LGHNT and CDR2 FRNRAP come from the germline V gene. The CDR3 spells CASGLTQGGNQPQHF. CDR3 DNA sequence: TGTGCTAGTGGTTTGACACAGGGGGGCAATCAGCCCCAGCATTTT. The full variable domain, rest sourced from reference TRBV12-5 and TRBJ1-5, is DARVTQTPRHKVTEMGQEVTMRCQPILGHNTVFWYRQTMMQGLELLAYFRNRAPLDDSGMPKDRFSAEMPDATLATLKIQPSEPRDSAVYFCASGLTQGGNQPQHFGDGTRLSIL.

The chain combines TRBV12-5 with TRBJ2-3, with a weak D call TRBD1 (5 bases). CDR1 and CDR2 from the germline V gene are LGHNT and FRNRAP. The CDR3 consists of 18 residues. V lost 0 bases and J 0 bases, leaving 16 bases between the germline ends. The CDR3 nucleotides are TGTGCTAGTGGTTTGGTTTACTGGGGCCAACATAGCACAGATACGCAGTATTTT. Its protein product is CASGLVYWGQHSTDTQYF.

This clone was counted between two and nine times. The chain has TRBV6-5 and TRBJ1-6, with TRBD1 as a possible D gene (5 bases). The ends were cut back, 1 base at V and 10 bases at J, with 14 bases in the middle. CDR1 is MNHEY and CDR2 is SVGAGI in the germline V gene. This CDR3 comprises 15 residues. CDR3 sequence reads: CASSYLPQGNSPLHF. In DNA, the CDR3 is TGTGCCAGCAGTTACTTACCCCAGGGAAACTCACCCCTCCACTTT.

V is TRBV9 and J is TRBJ1-1; tentatively, D is TRBD1 (6 bases). Germline V lookup: CDR1 SGDLS, CDR2 YYNGEE. Trimming pared 3 bases from V and 4 bases from J, leaving 16 bases between. The CDR3 spans 15 residues. The CDR3 is CASSAHGTTGTEAFF. CDR3 in DNA: TGTGCCAGCAGCGCACACGGGACAACAGGCACTGAAGCTTTCTTT. The variable domain in full, with the rest retrieved from reference TRBV9 and TRBJ1-1, is DSGVTQTPKHLITATGQRVTLRCSPRSGDLSVYWYQQSLDQGLQFLIQYYNGEERAKGNILERFSAQQFPDLHSELNLSSLELGDSALYFCASSAHGTTGTEAFFGQGTRLTVV.

The V call is TRBV12-3 or TRBV12-4, the J call TRBJ2-7, with D uncertain. Trimming cost V 1 base and J 4 bases, with 8 bases left between them. This CDR3 has 13 residues. The CDR3 nucleotides are TGTGCCAGCAGTTTAGGCGACCAGTACGAGCAGTACTTC. Its translation is CASSLGDQYEQYF.

This clone was detected ten times or more. Germline is not matched at one junction end, which may reflect a read error. The chain joins TRBV2 to TRBJ2-4; maybe TRBD2 (5 bases). The CDR3 runs 12 residues. Germline assignment: CDR1 SNHLY and CDR2 FYNNEI. DNA of the CDR3: TGTGCCAGCCAGACGACCGGGGTGCCCATCAAATTC. It yields the protein CASQTTGVPIKF.